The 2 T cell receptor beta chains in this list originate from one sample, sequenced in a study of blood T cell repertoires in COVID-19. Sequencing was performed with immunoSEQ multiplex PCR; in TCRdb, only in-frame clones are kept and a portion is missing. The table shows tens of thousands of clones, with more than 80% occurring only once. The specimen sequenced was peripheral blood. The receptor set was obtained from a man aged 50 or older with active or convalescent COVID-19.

DNA of the CDR3: TGTGCCAGCAGTGAAGGCGGCGGGGGGGCCTACGAGCAGTACTTC. It encodes CASSEGGGGAYEQYF. The V and J genes are TRBV6-1 and TRBJ2-7; TRBD2 agrees at 9 bases. The CDR3 runs 15 residues. With 1 base clipped from V and 2 bases from J, the junction kept 3 bases outside the gene matches. Germline CDR1 MNHNS, CDR2 SASEGT.

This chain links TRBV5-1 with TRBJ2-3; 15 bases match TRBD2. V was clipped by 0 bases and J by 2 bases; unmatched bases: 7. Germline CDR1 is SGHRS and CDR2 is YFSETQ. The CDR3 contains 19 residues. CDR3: CASSLAKGLAGGPTDTQYF. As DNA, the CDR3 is TGCGCCAGCAGCTTGGCCAAAGGACTAGCGGGGGGGCCCACAGATACGCAGTATTTT.